Listed here is a single T cell receptor (beta chain). Germline and junction disagree at one end, which may indicate a read error. Enrolment of Seattle patients took place during active infection, and they were followed longitudinally. Authors' analysis steps: Amplification of reference gene primers provided the estimated nucleated cell counts. Only in-frame clones appear in the TCRdb table, and some are missing; sequencing was by immunoSEQ multiplex PCR. V and J calls and clone size come straight from that table; D and trimming were deduced from the DNA. The sample has over 200,000 clones, just under 90% seen once. The entry originates in a study of blood T cell repertoires in COVID-19. About the research overall: Collection of acute and convalescent COVID-19 samples took place in the United States, Italy and Spain.

This CDR3 is 14 amino acids long. CDR1 is KGHSH, CDR2 LQKENI, per germline. V is TRBV18 and J is TRBJ2-1, with TRBD2 identical over 7 bases. Sequenced sample: peripheral blood. The clonotype originates from a man younger than 45 with COVID-19, enrolled during active disease. The CDR3 DNA is TGTGCCAGCTCACCTCCCGGGGAGGGGTCCACCTCGGTCTTC. Protein product: CASSPPGEGSTSVF. The full variable domain, its missing parts supplied by reference TRBV18 and TRBJ2-1, is NAGVMQNPRHLVRRRGQEARLRCSPMKGHSHVYWYRQLPEEGLKFMVYLQKENIIDESGMPKERFSAEFPKEGPSILRIQQVVRGDSAAYFCASSPPGEGSTSVFGPGTRLTVL.